The clone carrying this TCR beta chain occurred many times. Its antigen is currently unknown. TCRdb independently ran MiXCR on the 5' RACE reads; one entry per CDR3 protein. This table has about 240,000 distinct CDR3 sequences, roughly 9.4% appearing once. This sample was included in a study of T-cell memory formation after mild COVID-19. Study-level findings and limits: Some clones that responded turned up in pre-infection memory, which suggests that cross-reactive memory joined in.

Trimming pared 4 bases from V and 0 bases from J, leaving 7 bases between. Germline V gives CDR1 LGHNA, CDR2 YNFKEQ. The CDR3 is 14 residues long. Sequenced sample: PBMCs or a T cell subset sorted from them (not recorded which). The chain links TRBV4-2 to TRBJ2-1, with D tentatively TRBD2 (6 bases). The receptor comes from a man aged 18 to 30 who had mild COVID-19 (a few samples of this study predate the infection). Cell type and time point are not known. This CDR3 is CASSPDYSYNEQFF. CDR3 bases: TGTGCCAGCAGCCCGGACTACTCCTACAATGAGCAGTTCTTC.